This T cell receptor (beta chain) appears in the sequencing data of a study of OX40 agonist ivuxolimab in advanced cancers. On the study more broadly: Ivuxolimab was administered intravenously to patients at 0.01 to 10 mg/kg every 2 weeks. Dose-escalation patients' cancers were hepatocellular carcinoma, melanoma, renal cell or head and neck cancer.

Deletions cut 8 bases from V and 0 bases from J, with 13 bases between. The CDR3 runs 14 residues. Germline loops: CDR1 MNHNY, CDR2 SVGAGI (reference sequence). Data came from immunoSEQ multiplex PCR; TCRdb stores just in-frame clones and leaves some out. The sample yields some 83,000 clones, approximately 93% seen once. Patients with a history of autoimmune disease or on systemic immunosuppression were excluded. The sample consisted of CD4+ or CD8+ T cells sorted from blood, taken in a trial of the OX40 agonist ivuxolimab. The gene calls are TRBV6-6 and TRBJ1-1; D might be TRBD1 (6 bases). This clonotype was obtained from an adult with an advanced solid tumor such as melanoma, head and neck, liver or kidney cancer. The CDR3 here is CASAQGMLNTEAFF. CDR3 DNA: TGTGCCAGCGCCCAGGGGATGTTGAACACTGAAGCTTTCTTT.